This TCR beta chain derives from a study of blood T cell repertoires in COVID-19. Study-level background: In each case, the material was cDNA or gDNA derived from T cells, B-cell-depleted T cells, or PBMCs.

V was cut by 1 base and J by 6 bases, with 12 bases left in between. The germline gives CDR1 MNHNS, CDR2 SASEGT. The CDR3 loop spans 14 amino acids. Using immunoSEQ multiplex PCR, the repertoire was profiled, and TCRdb retains in-frame clones only, with some absent. The sample yields 15,000 to 20,000 clones, around 82% seen once. This chain links TRBV6-1 with TRBJ1-1, with D possibly matching TRBD1 (5 bases). The receptor was isolated from a man aged 35-49 years with active or convalescent COVID-19. The sequencing input was peripheral blood. The CDR3 bases are TGTGCCAGCAGTGAAGGTCCAGGGCAAGCTGAAGCTTTCTTT. It codes for CASSEGPGQAEAFF.